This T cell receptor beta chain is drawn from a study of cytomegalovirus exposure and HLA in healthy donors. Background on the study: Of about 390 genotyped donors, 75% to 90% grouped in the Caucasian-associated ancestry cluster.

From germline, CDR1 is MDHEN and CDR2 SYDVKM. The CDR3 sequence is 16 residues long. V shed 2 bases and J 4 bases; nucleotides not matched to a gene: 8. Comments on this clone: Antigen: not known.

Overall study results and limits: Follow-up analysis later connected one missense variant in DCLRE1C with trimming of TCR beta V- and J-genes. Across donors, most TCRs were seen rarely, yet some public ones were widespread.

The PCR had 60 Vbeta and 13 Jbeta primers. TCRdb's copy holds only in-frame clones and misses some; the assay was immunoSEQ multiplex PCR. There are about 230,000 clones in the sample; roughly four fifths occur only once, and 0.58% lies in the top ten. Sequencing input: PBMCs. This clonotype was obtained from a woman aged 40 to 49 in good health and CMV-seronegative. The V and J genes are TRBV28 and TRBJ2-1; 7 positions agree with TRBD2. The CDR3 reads CASSLGRTSYYNEQFF. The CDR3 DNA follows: TGTGCCAGCAGTTTAGGCCGGACTAGTTATTACAATGAGCAGTTCTTC.